This entry is about one TCR beta chain. Its target is not known. Germline V gene data show CDR1 as MNHNS and CDR2 as SASEGT. The CDR3 runs 11 residues. With 3 bases removed from V and 6 bases from J, the gap between germline ends came to 5 bases. The sample belongs to a study of shared clonotypes between healthy human individuals. The study's findings and limits: Shared clonotypes: about 5% naive CD4, roughly 4% naive CD8, roughly 2.2% memory CD4, over 0.3% memory CD8.

Only CD45RO-negative cells positively selected for CCR7 counted as naive CD8 cells, so terminally differentiated effector memory CD45RA+ cells were excluded. Researchers ran the assay at a deep level. Template for every sorted-subset replicate PCR totaled about 0.2 ug DNA, roughly 30,000 T cell genomes. Produced via immunoSEQ multiplex PCR; TCRdb's table is partial and in-frame only. The sample lists some 740,000 clones; nearly 95% were seen once. The sample consisted of naive CD8+ T cells sorted from blood. This TCR was recovered from a man aged 30 to 45 in good health. The chain joins TRBV6-1 to TRBJ1-1; D uncertain. This chain's CDR3 is CASSDAAEAFF. The CDR3, as DNA: TGTGCCAGCAGTGACGCGGCTGAAGCTTTCTTT.